This T cell receptor (beta chain) was found in a study of cytomegalovirus exposure and HLA in healthy donors. V gave up 5 bases and J gave up 0 bases; unmatched junction bases: 2. The germline V gene has CDR1 SGHTA and CDR2 FQGNSA. The CDR3 covers 14 residues. With regard to this clone: The antigen is unknown.

This PCR relied on a set of 60 Vbeta primers and 13 Jbeta primers. Sequencing used immunoSEQ multiplex PCR; TCRdb keeps in-frame clones, though not all of them. The data show 120,000 to 150,000 clones, 50% to 75% seen once. Study results and caveats: Earlier analysis found most TCR beta V segments productive about 87% or about 30% of the time.

Donors had nominal health at sampling but likely had unrecorded immune exposures. The receptor was isolated from a woman aged 30 to 39 in good health and CMV-seropositive. The chain joins TRBV7-2 to TRBJ2-7; 9 bases map to TRBD2. Material for sequencing was PBMCs. The CDR3 here is CASSGSGSSYEQYF. The CDR3, as DNA: TGTGCCAGCAGCGGTAGCGGGAGCTCCTACGAGCAGTACTTC.